This TCR beta chain was documented in a study of tumor-infiltrating lymphocytes in primary liver carcinoma. Total RNA and DNA came together from around 20-30 mg of bulk tissue without cell sorting. On this clonotype itself: One end of the junction varies from germline; a read error may be responsible.

Synthesis of TCR beta cDNA was carried out from 500 ng total RNA with a constant-region primer. Three nested multiplex PCR rounds of slightly modified ARM-PCR generated TCR beta libraries. TCRdb re-called the multiplex PCR reads through MiXCR, storing one row per CDR3 protein. In the table there are fewer than 80,000 distinct CDR3 sequences, roughly 72% of which are singletons. This receptor was obtained from a man aged 40-49 years with primary liver carcinoma and hepatitis B virus infection. What was sequenced was tumor-adjacent normal liver tissue.

The chain's CDR3 is CASSYSSQETQYF. As DNA, the CDR3 is TGTGCCAGCAGTTACAGCAGCCAAGAGACCCAGTATTTC. The V and J genes are TRBV11-2 and TRBJ2-5, with D hard to call. CDR3 length: 13 residues. The V gene's germline CDR1 is SGHAT and CDR2 FQNNGV.